This record covers a single T cell receptor beta chain. The antigen is not known. A second PCR of about 7 to 12 cycles used a sample-barcoded 5' primer and a J-beta primer mix. Every sample returned 2.5 million or more CDR3-containing paired-end reads. One entry per CDR3 protein, called by TCRdb with MiXCR from the 5' RACE reads. The table lists 1.5 million to 2 million distinct CDR3 sequences, roughly two fifths of them singletons. These data are taken from a study of blood T cells in healthy people across ages. Study summary: In model experiments, template switching was able to capture about one barcoded beta molecule for every two T cells that were present.

Germline loops: CDR1 DFQATT, CDR2 SNEGSKA (reference sequence). J gave up 3 bases and V 4 bases, and 11 bases lay outside the gene matches. The CDR3 loop spans 16 amino acids. Study results and limitations: When set beside aged donors, long-lived donors presented more naive CD4+ cells and higher diversity. The study lacked donor CMV status, which possibly confounded expanded clonotype changes.

This chain connects TRBV20-1 to TRBJ1-1, with 10 bases lining up with TRBD1. This clonotype was sampled from a human donor in good health. The specimen sequenced was blood. CDR3 in amino acids: CSAINRDRGYDTEAFF. CDR3 nucleotides: TGCAGTGCTATCAACCGGGACAGGGGATACGACACTGAAGCTTTCTTT.